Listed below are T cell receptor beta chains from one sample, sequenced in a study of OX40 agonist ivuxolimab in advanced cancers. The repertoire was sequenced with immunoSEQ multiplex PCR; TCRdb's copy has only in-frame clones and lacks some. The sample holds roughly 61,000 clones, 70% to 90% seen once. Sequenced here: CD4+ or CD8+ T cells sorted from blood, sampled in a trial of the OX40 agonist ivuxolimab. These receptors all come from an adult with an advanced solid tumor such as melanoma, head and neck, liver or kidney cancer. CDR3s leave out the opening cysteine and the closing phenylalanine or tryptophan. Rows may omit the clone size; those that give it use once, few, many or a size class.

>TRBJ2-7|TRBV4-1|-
ASSQEGQGAPEQY
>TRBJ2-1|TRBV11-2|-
ASSPYGLGQF
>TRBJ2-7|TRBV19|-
ASSGDRTYEQY
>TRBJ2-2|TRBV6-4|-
ASSDNSGRTNTGELF
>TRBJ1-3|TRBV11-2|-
ASSLAFGQGSISNTIY
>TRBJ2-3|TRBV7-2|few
ASSLAGLATDTQY
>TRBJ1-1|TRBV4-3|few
ASSPGRQNTEAF
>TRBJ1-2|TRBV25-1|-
ASSRDRGNYGYT
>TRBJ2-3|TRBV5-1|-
ASSSGGQAWEDTQY
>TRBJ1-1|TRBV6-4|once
ASSEWAGDTEAF
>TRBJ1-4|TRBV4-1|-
ASSQGQGPTNEKLF
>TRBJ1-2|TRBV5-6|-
ASSLAGPTYGYT
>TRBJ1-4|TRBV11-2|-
ASSLDGRGKEKLF
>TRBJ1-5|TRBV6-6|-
ATTIHSNQPQH
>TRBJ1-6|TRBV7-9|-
ASTRDSYNSPLH